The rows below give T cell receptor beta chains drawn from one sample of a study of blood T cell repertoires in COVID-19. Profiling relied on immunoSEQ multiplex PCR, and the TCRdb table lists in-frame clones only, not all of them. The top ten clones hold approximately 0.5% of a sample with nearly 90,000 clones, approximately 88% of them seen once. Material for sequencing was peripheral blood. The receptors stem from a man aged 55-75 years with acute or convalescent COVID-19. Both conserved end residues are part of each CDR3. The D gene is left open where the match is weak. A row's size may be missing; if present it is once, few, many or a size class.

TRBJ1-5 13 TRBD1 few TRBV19 CASAGTGNQPQHF TGTGCCAGTGCCGGGACAGGGAATCAGCCCCAGCATTTT
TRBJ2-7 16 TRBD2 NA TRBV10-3 CAISEGLAGVRNEQYF TGTGCCATCAGTGAGGGACTAGCGGGAGTGAGGAACGAGCAGTACTTC
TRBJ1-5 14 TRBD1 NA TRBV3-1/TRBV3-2 CASSQGTGTQPQHF TGTGCCAGCAGCCAAGGGACAGGGACTCAGCCCCAGCATTTT
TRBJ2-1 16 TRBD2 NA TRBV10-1 CASSEQGLAGVNEQFF TGCGCCAGCAGTGAGCAGGGACTAGCGGGAGTCAATGAGCAGTTCTTC
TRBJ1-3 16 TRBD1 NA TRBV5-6 CASSSPGQYSGNTIYF TGTGCCAGCAGCTCACCGGGACAGTACTCTGGAAACACCATATATTTT
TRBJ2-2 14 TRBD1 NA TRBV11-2 CASSFLQGTGELFF TGTGCCAGCAGCTTTTTACAGGGGACCGGGGAGCTGTTTTTT
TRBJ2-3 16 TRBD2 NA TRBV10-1 CASSEGASGGPNTQYF TGCGCCAGCAGTGAGGGGGCTAGCGGGGGGCCAAATACGCAGTATTTT
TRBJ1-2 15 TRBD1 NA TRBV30 CAWSTLGQGNYGYTF TGTGCCTGGAGTACCCTTGGACAGGGAAACTATGGCTACACCTTC
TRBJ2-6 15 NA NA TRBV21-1 CASRHSGSGANVLTF TGTGCCAGCAGGCACAGCGGTTCTGGGGCCAACGTCCTGACTTTC
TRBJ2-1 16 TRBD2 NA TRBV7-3 CASSSPSGRAYNEQFF TGTGCCAGCAGCTCCCCTAGCGGGAGGGCCTACAATGAGCAGTTCTTC
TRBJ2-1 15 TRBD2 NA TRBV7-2 CASSPRLAGAGEQFF TGTGCCAGCAGCCCTCGACTAGCGGGAGCCGGGGAGCAGTTCTTC
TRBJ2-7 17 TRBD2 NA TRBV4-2 CASSQEFPGTSPYEQYF TGTGCCAGCAGCCAAGAGTTTCCCGGGACTAGCCCCTACGAGCAGTACTTC
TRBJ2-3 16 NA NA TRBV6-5 CASSSTTNLLADTQYF TGTGCCAGCAGTTCGACTACTAACCTACTCGCAGATACGCAGTATTTT
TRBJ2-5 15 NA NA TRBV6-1 CASSEVPGVWETQYF TGTGCCAGCAGTGAAGTTCCGGGGGTTTGGGAGACCCAGTACTTC
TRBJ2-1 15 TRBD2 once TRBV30 CAWRAGGGIGNEQFF TGTGCCTGGAGGGCGGGCGGGGGGATTGGCAATGAGCAGTTCTTC
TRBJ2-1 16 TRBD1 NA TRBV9 CASSVVGDRVVNEQFF TGTGCCAGCAGCGTAGTAGGGGACAGGGTTGTCAATGAGCAGTTCTTC
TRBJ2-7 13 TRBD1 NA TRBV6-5 CASKYRGYNEQYF TGTGCCAGCAAATACAGGGGGTACAACGAGCAGTACTTC
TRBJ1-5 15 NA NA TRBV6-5 CASSYSTGLGQPQHF TGTGCCAGCAGTTACTCCACAGGGCTAGGACAGCCCCAGCATTTT
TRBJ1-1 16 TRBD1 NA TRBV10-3 CAISESRDRGNTEAFF TGTGCCATCAGTGAGAGTCGGGACAGGGGGAACACTGAAGCTTTCTTT
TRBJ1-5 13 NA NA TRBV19 CASSMPTSQPQHF TGTGCCAGTAGTATGCCAACCAGTCAGCCCCAGCATTTT
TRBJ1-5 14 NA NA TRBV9 CASSVWRDGGPQHF TGTGCCAGCAGCGTATGGAGGGACGGGGGTCCCCAGCATTTT
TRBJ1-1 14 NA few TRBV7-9 CASSFTGLLAEAFF TGTGCCAGCAGCTTCACAGGGCTTCTCGCTGAAGCTTTCTTT
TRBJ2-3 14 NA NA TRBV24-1 CATSDFSSTDTQYF TGTGCCACCAGTGATTTTTCTAGCACAGATACGCAGTATTTT
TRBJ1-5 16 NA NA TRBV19 CASSTWASSGNQPQHF TGTGCCAGTAGTACCTGGGCCTCGTCGGGCAATCAGCCCCAGCATTTT
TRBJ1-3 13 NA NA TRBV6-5 CASNPVGGNTIYF TGTGCCAGCAATCCCGTGGGCGGGAACACCATATATTTT
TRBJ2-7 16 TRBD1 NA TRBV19 CASSRGPGQGVWEQYF TGTGCCAGTAGTAGGGGACCGGGACAGGGGGTCTGGGAGCAGTACTTC
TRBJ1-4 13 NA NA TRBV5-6 CASSLARVEKLFF TGTGCCAGCAGCTTGGCCAGGGTTGAAAAACTGTTTTTT
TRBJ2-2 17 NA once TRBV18 CASGSLGGVTNTGELFF TGTGCCAGCGGGAGTCTTGGCGGAGTTACGAACACCGGGGAGCTGTTTTTT
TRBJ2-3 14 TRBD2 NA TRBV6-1 CASSEAGGSTTQYF TGTGCCAGCAGTGAAGCCGGCGGGAGCACTACGCAGTATTTT
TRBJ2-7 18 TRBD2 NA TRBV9 CASSALGLAGLETYEQYF TGTGCCAGCAGCGCCCTAGGACTAGCGGGCCTTGAAACCTACGAGCAGTACTTC
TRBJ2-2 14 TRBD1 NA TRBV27 CATNKGQRTGELFF TGTGCCACCAATAAGGGACAGCGGACCGGGGAGCTGTTTTTT
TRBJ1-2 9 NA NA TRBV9 CASGRIYTF TGTGCCAGCGGCCGAATCTACACCTTC
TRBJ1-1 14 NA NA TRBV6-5 CASSNRRENTEAFF TGTGCCAGCAGTAATAGACGGGAGAACACTGAAGCTTTCTTT
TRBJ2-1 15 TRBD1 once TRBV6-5 CASSSHRGRYNEQFF TGTGCCAGCAGTTCCCACAGGGGGCGATACAATGAGCAGTTCTTC
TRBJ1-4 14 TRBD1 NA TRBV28 CASSLDRVQEKLFF TGTGCCAGCAGTTTGGACAGGGTTCAGGAAAAACTGTTTTTT
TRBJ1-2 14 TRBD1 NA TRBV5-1 CASSEGQGIYGYTF TGCGCCAGCAGCGAGGGACAGGGAATCTATGGCTACACCTTC
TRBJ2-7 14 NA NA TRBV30 CAWSVGQSSYEQYF TGTGCCTGGAGTGTAGGACAGAGCTCCTACGAGCAGTACTTC
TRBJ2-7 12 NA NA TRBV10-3 CAISDSPYEQYF TGTGCCATCAGCGACAGTCCCTACGAGCAGTACTTC
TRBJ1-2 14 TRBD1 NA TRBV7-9 CASSLDRGFDGYTF TGTGCCAGCAGCTTGGACAGGGGATTTGATGGCTACACCTTC
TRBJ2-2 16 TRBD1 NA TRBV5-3 CARRPDRGGVIGELFF TGTGCCAGAAGACCGGACAGGGGCGGGGTAATCGGGGAGCTGTTTTTT
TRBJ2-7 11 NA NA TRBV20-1 CSAARDYEQYF TGCAGTGCTGCGAGGGACTACGAGCAGTACTTC
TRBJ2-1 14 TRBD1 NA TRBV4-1 CASSLTGSYNEQFF TGCGCCAGCAGCTTGACAGGGTCCTACAATGAGCAGTTCTTC
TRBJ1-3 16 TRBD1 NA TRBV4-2 CASSQTSGGPGNTIYF TGTGCCAGCAGCCAGACCTCAGGGGGCCCTGGAAACACCATATATTTT
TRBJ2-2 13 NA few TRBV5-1 CASSQGWTGELFF TGCGCCAGCAGCCAGGGTTGGACCGGGGAGCTGTTTTTT
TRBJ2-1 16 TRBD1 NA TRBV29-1 CSVEDRLGGTYNEQFF TGCAGCGTTGAAGATCGGCTAGGGGGCACCTACAATGAGCAGTTCTTC
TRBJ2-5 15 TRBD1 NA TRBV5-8 CASSFGDRGQETQYF TGTGCCAGCAGCTTTGGGGACAGGGGACAAGAGACCCAGTACTTC
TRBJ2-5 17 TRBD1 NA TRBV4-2 CASSQDPRGLLGETQYF TGTGCCAGCAGCCAAGATCCTAGGGGGCTTTTAGGAGAGACCCAGTACTTC
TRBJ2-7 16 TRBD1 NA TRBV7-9 CASSSPFAGQGYEQYF TGTGCCAGCAGCTCCCCCTTTGCGGGACAGGGCTACGAGCAGTACTTC
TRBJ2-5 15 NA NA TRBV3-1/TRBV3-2 CASSQGPLIQETQYF TGTGCCAGCAGCCAAGGTCCCTTAATTCAAGAGACCCAGTACTTC
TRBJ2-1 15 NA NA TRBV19 CASSISTGAYNEQFF TGTGCCAGTAGTATCTCGACAGGAGCTTACAATGAGCAGTTCTTC
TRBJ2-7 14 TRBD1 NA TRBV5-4 CASSRGQGFGEQYF TGTGCCAGCAGCCGAGGACAGGGCTTTGGGGAGCAGTACTTC